This T cell receptor (beta chain) originates from a study of cytotoxic CD8 clonotypes in ibrutinib-treated CLL (dated by TCRdb to the early 2020s). Study-level background: In this cohort, approximately 15 patients were treatment-naive and 11 to 12 were relapsed/refractory, while some 18 had unmutated IGHV. Longitudinal samples were obtainable from 26 of the 86 participants in the trial. Cryopreserved peripheral blood mononuclear cells were collected before treatment, at response, and at either disease progression or sustained remission. Responses were partial in around 25 patients and complete in 2; after median about 70 months follow-up, about 14 stayed in remission and about 12 progressed. The response samples were drawn at a median of 12 months into treatment, with a range of about 6 to 36 months. Samples averaged approximately 240,000 productive templates and some 91,000 productive rearrangements. Patients were still on ibrutinib when every remission and progressive disease sample was collected.

The goal of deep resolution MiSeq sequencing was a depth between 1 in 1 million and 1 in 200,000 T cells, and coverage averaged 10x per clonotype. The immunoSEQ hsTCRB Kit was used to generate TCR beta libraries. The authors' pipeline ran thus. ImmunoSEQ Data Assistant and ImmunoSEQ Analyzer were used for data analysis, and V, D and J genes were assigned according to IMGT definitions. Clonality, which ranges from 0 to 1, was calculated as one minus the normalized Shannon entropy of productive rearrangement frequencies. Only overrepresented clonotypes making up at least 0.05% of the repertoire of each patient were included in the public clonotype analysis. About a dozen repertoires from age-matched healthy donors, obtained from immuneACCESS, served as clonality controls. TCRdb took this table from immuneACCESS and kept in-frame rearrangements with V and J called. Such tables lack part of the clones; where checked against another copy, unresolved V genes explain under half of the gap, and the rest is unexplained. Clonal size and the V and J genes are those of that table, whereas D and trimming came from the DNA. The sample includes about 140,000 clones, with approximately 77% observed a single time. Together, the top ten hold around 30% of the sample.

Remarks on this clone: This clone's antigen is unknown. No base-level quality is on record; no much larger clone is a single base apart.

Here is what the overall study found, with its caveats: At baseline, clonality was higher than in age-matched healthy donors and showed a strong correlation with circulating CD8+ T-cell counts. At ibrutinib response clonality went up, during sustained remission it held steady, and at progression it dropped back toward baseline. Sampling times were not matched between sustained-remission and progressing patients, and lymph node repertoires were not studied. Public clonotypes were found to be uncommon and were observed to contract or remain stable during treatment; the increase in clonality was shown to reflect expansion of private clonotypes at ibrutinib response.

In the paper's terms, the time point label means: more than 10 months on ibrutinib. For TCR beta library preparation, around 2 micrograms of genomic DNA were isolated from cryopreserved PBMCs. Longitudinal blood samples from CLL patients receiving ibrutinib monotherapy were subjected to high-throughput TCR beta sequencing. The patients took part in an open-label, single-center phase 2 trial of ibrutinib monotherapy. The CDR3 numbers 15 residues from cysteine through phenylalanine. Only CDR3 DNA is held: 45 bases, read in frame from base 1. According to the germline V gene (reference sequence), CDR1 reads LNHNV and CDR2 reads YYDKDF. At the junction V is shortened by 5 bases and J by 7 bases; bases outside the gene matches: 13.

Sequenced material: PBMCs, taken after 12 months of ibrutinib treatment. The sequence came from a human donor with chronic lymphocytic leukemia. Recombination joined TRBV15 with TRBJ2-7; TRBD1 lines up with 8 middle nucleotides. The sequence in DNA is TGTGCCACCAGCCACCGAAGGCAGGGGGCAGGGGAGCAGTACTTC. Translated, it gives CATSHRRQGAGEQYF.